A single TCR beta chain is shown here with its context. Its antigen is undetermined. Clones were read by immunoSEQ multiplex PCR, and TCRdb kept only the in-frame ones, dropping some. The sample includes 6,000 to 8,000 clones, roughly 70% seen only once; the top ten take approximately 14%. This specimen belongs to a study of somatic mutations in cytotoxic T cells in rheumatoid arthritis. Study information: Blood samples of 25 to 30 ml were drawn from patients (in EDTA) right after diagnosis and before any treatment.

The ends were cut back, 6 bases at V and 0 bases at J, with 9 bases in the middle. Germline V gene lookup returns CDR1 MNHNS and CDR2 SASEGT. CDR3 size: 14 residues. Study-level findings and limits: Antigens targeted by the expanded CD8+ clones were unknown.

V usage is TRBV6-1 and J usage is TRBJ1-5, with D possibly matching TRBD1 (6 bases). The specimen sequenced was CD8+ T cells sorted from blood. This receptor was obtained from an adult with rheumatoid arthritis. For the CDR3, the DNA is TGTGCCAGCAGGGGGACACCTAGCAATCAGCCCCAGCATTTT. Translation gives CASRGTPSNQPQHF.